What follows are 30 T cell receptor beta chains derived from one specimen sequenced in a study of T cell repertoires in cytomegalovirus infection. TCRdb independently ran MiXCR on the reads; one entry per CDR3 protein. The table has roughly 200,000 distinct CDR3 sequences, roughly 9% seen once. The sequencing sample was made of PBMCs. These receptor sequences come from a human donor in good health (CMV status not recorded). Some clones in this sample may be carry-over from other donors' samples.

The V call is TRBV11-2, the J call TRBJ2-4; D possibly corresponds to TRBD2 (6 bases). The V and J ends lost 3 bases and 8 bases respectively, with 20 bases between them. There are 16 residues in the CDR3. Germline-derived CDR1 and CDR2 are SGHAT and FQNNGV. The CDR3 here is CASSFGTYVNSDIQYF. The CDR3 bases are TGTGCCAGCAGCTTCGGGACTTACGTCAATTCGGACATTCAGTACTTC.

This clonotype occurred many times. The gene calls are TRBV27 and TRBJ2-7, with D possibly TRBD2 on 6 matching bases. V lost 4 bases and J lost 6, with 16 bases in between. The CDR3 runs 14 residues. From germline, CDR1 is MNHEY and CDR2 SMNVEV (reference sequence). DNA of the CDR3: TGTGCCAGCAGTTCAGGCGGGACGACAATCGAGCAGTACTTC. Its protein is CASSSGGTTIEQYF.

This clonotype was counted between two and nine times. The CDR3 DNA is TGTGCCAGCAGTTTTGGGGCAGCTGATGGCTACACCTTC. Amino acid sequence: CASSFGAADGYTF. The chain links TRBV12-3 or TRBV12-4 to TRBJ1-2, with D perhaps TRBD1 (5 bases). The V end lost 3 bases, the J end lost 6 bases, and 11 bases lay between the germline ends. CDR3 size: 13 residues.

The rearrangement links TRBV7-9 to TRBJ2-3; D may correspond to TRBD1 or TRBD2 (5 bases each). Per germline, CDR1 SEHNR and CDR2 FQNEAQ (reference sequence). V lost 7 bases and J lost 0, with 14 bases in between. CDR3 length equals 15 residues. DNA of the CDR3: TGTGCCAGCAACATGGTGGGGGAAAGCACAGATACGCAGTATTTT. The encoded protein is CASNMVGESTDTQYF.

There are many counts of this clonotype. The chain has TRBV7-2 and TRBJ2-7; D might be TRBD1 (6 bases). Germline V gives CDR1 SGHTA, CDR2 FQGNSA. This CDR3 region has 12 residues. V lost 6 bases and J 3 bases, leaving 9 bases between the germline ends. The CDR3 here is CASSSGDYEQYF. CDR3 coding DNA: TGTGCCAGCAGTTCAGGGGACTACGAGCAGTACTTC.

This clonotype came up many times. The gene calls are TRBV28 and TRBJ2-2, with 10 bases lining up with TRBD2. V gave up 2 bases and J gave up 3 bases; unmatched junction bases: 18. CDR1 and CDR2 (germline): MDHEN, SYDVKM. This CDR3 has 21 amino acids. The CDR3 loop reads CASSLKETQREGRSYTGELFF. The CDR3 DNA is TGTGCCAGCAGTTTAAAAGAGACACAGCGGGAGGGCCGGTCATACACCGGGGAGCTGTTTTTT.

Ten or more counts support this clonotype. The chain employs TRBV20-1 and TRBJ1-1; 7 bases are a match to TRBD1. CDR1 DFQATT and CDR2 SNEGSKA come from the germline V gene (reference sequence). Losses at the gene ends were 0 bases for V and 10 bases for J; bases not matched to a gene: 5. The CDR3 consists of 12 residues. The CDR3 protein is CSARDRQGAAFF. The CDR3, as DNA: TGCAGTGCTAGAGATAGACAGGGAGCAGCTTTCTTT.

The chain combines TRBV29-1 with TRBJ2-3, with 12 positions matching TRBD2. The ends lost 6 bases at V and 4 bases at J; junction bases unmatched: 11. CDR3 length: 16 residues. Germline V gene lookup returns CDR1 SQVTM and CDR2 ANQGSEA. The CDR3 region is CSVRKLAGGGADTQYF. The CDR3 DNA reads TGCAGCGTGCGAAAACTAGCGGGAGGAGGAGCAGATACGCAGTATTTT.

Details on this clonotype: A much larger clone lies a single base off, so this may be a read error. V is TRBV7-2 and J is TRBJ2-5; TRBD2 matches at 11 bases. The CDR3 spans 18 residues. Germline V gene lookup returns CDR1 SGHTA and CDR2 FQGNSA. The CDR3 nucleotides read TGTGCCAGCAGCTTAGACGCGACTAGCGGGACCTCCGGTGAGACCCAGTGCTTC. Residues: CASSLDATSGTSGETQCF.

This clonotype was recorded at least ten times. The J gene is TRBJ2-3, the V gene TRBV5-1; 7 nucleotides match TRBD2. J gave up 2 bases and V 4 bases, and 7 bases lay outside the gene matches. This CDR3 region has 15 residues. Germline values: CDR1 SGHRS, CDR2 YFSETQ. In DNA form, the CDR3 reads TGCGCCAGCAGCCTAGGACTAGTCATCACAGATACGCAGTATTTT. This encodes CASSLGLVITDTQYF.

There are a few counts of this clonotype. This sequence joins TRBV28 and TRBJ1-1; 11 bases agree with TRBD1. This CDR3 contains 14 residues. Germline V gene lookup returns CDR1 MDHEN and CDR2 SYDVKM. Trimming removed 6 bases from V and 5 bases from J; junction bases left unmatched: 5. CDR3 amino acids: CASREGTGGTEAFF. CDR3 DNA sequence: TGTGCCAGCAGAGAGGGGACAGGGGGAACTGAAGCTTTCTTT.

This clonotype was seen many times. The chain links TRBV10-2 to TRBJ1-2; 7 bases map to TRBD1. The CDR3 length is 14 residues. The ends lost 6 bases at V and 4 bases at J; junction bases unmatched: 8. Germline lookup yields CDR1 WSHSY and CDR2 SAAADI. The CDR3 region has the DNA TGCGCCAGCAGCGCAAGACAGGGTAGCTATGGCTACACCTTC. Residues: CASSARQGSYGYTF.

Ten or more counts support this clonotype. The chain has TRBV7-2 and TRBJ1-4; a weak D match, TRBD1 (5 bases). This CDR3 spans 16 amino acids. Trimming pared 5 bases from V and 0 bases from J, leaving 13 bases between. Germline V gene data show CDR1 as SGHTA and CDR2 as FQGNSA. The CDR3 sequence: CASSPQGLPTNEKLFF. DNA for the CDR3: TGTGCCAGCAGCCCCCAGGGATTACCAACTAATGAAAAACTGTTTTTT. Full variable domain (remainder filled in from reference TRBV7-2 and TRBJ1-4): GAGVSQSPSNKVTEKGKDVELRCDPISGHTALYWYRQSLGQGLEFLIYFQGNSAPDKSGLPSDRFSAERTGGSVSTLTIQRTQQEDSAVYLCASSPQGLPTNEKLFFGSGTQLSVL.

This clonotype was recorded many times. The chain uses TRBV7-8 and TRBJ1-1; D gene uncertain. Germline V lookup: CDR1 SGHVS, CDR2 FQNEAQ. This CDR3 contains 13 residues. V dropped 0 bases and J dropped 6 bases, with 8 bases sitting between them. In DNA, the CDR3 is TGTGCCAGCAGCTTAGCAAGCGAACCTGAAGCTTTCTTT. Its translation: CASSLASEPEAFF. The full variable domain, in which reference TRBV7-8 and TRBJ1-1 provide the parts outside the CDR3, is GAGVSQSPRYKVAKRGQDVALRCDPISGHVSLFWYQQALGQGPEFLTYFQNEAQLDKSGLPSDRFFAERPEGSVSTLKIQRTQQEDSAVYLCASSLASEPEAFFGQGTRLTVV.

This clonotype was recorded at least ten times. The chain joins TRBV7-2 to TRBJ1-1; the match to TRBD1 covers 7 bases. V trimming: 6 bases; J trimming: 3 bases; junction bases outside the gene matches: 4. The CDR3 has 13 amino acids. Germline V CDR1 and CDR2: SGHTA, FQGNSA. CDR3 amino acids: CASSSQGYTEAFF. In nucleotides, the CDR3 is TGTGCCAGCAGTTCACAGGGGTACACTGAAGCTTTCTTT.

This clonotype was observed many times. V usage is TRBV12-5 and J usage is TRBJ2-2; 10 positions agree with TRBD2. Germline V gene sequence: CDR1 LGHNT, CDR2 FRNRAP. Unmatched junction bases numbered 10, after V lost 4 bases and J lost 5 bases. The CDR3 runs 17 residues. The CDR3 region has the DNA TGTGCTAGTGGTTCCGAAGTCCTAGCGGGAGAGACCGGGGAGCTGTTTTTT. This codes for CASGSEVLAGETGELFF.

This clonotype was recorded many times. The chain combines TRBV29-1 with TRBJ2-5; D gene unclear. Per germline, CDR1 SQVTM and CDR2 ANQGSEA. V was clipped by 5 bases and J by 0 bases, with 13 bases between them. This CDR3 region has 14 residues. The CDR3 DNA is TGCAGCGTTTCCCCTTTAGGCTACCAAGAGACCCAGTACTTC. Protein: CSVSPLGYQETQYF.

This clonotype was recorded a few times. The gene calls are TRBV18 and TRBJ1-1; 8 positions match TRBD1. Germline assignment: CDR1 KGHSH and CDR2 LQKENI. Trimming at V came to 5 bases and at J to 4 bases, leaving 3 bases not matched to a gene. The length of the CDR3 is 13 residues. CDR3 amino acids: CASSVGQGTEAFF. The CDR3 bases are TGTGCCAGCTCAGTCGGACAGGGCACTGAAGCTTTCTTT.

Worth noting for this clonotype: A much larger clone differs by one base, so this may be a read error. The V and J genes are TRBV6-2 or TRBV6-3 and TRBJ2-7, with D unclear. The CDR3 has 12 residues. Germline V gene sequence: CDR1 MNHEY, CDR2 SVGEGT. CDR3 DNA sequence: TGTGCCAGCACCCCCAGTGGAAACGACCAGTACTTC. It encodes CASTPSGNDQYF.

The sample holds many counts of this clonotype. The chain employs TRBV6-1 and TRBJ2-3; the D gene is possibly TRBD1 (5 bases). V lost 6 bases and J 0 bases, leaving 13 bases between the germline ends. Per the germline V gene, CDR1 is MNHNS and CDR2 is SASEGT. The CDR3 runs 15 residues. DNA for the CDR3: TGTGCCAGCAGCTACACAGGAGTTAGCACAGATACGCAGTATTTT. It yields the protein CASSYTGVSTDTQYF.

As concerns this clonotype: No conserved phenylalanine or tryptophan ends this CDR3, so it is likely a read error. The chain uses TRBV6-2 or TRBV6-3 and TRBJ2-1; D is possibly TRBD1 or TRBD2 (5 bases each). Germline V gives CDR1 MNHEY, CDR2 SVGEGT. The CDR3 is 12 amino acids. V shed 5 bases and J shed 13 bases, with 15 bases lying between them. As DNA, the CDR3 is TGTGCCAGCAGTAGATTGGGGGTTGATCAGTTCTCC. Translation gives CASSRLGVDQFS.

This sequence joins TRBV9 and TRBJ2-7; 8 nucleotides agree with TRBD2. Germline V gene lookup returns CDR1 SGDLS and CDR2 YYNGEE. The ends lost 0 bases at V and 7 bases at J; junction bases unmatched: 6. The CDR3 has 14 amino acids. The CDR3 sequence: CASSVAREGLEQYF. Written as DNA, the CDR3 is TGTGCCAGCAGCGTAGCTCGGGAGGGCCTAGAGCAGTACTTC.

The J gene is TRBJ2-4, the V gene TRBV20-1; no firm D call. The CDR3 contains 13 residues. The V end was cut by 0 bases, the J end by 7 bases, with 10 bases between. CDR1 is DFQATT and CDR2 is SNEGSKA in the germline V gene (reference sequence). CDR3 loop: CSARDSGGNIQYF. CDR3 in DNA: TGCAGTGCTAGAGATTCGGGCGGTAACATTCAGTACTTC.

The chain links TRBV14 to TRBJ2-1, with 7 bases fitting TRBD1. The CDR3 runs to 16 residues. J lost 3 bases, V lost 1 base, and 6 bases had no gene match. Germline loops: CDR1 SGHDN, CDR2 FVKESK. This chain's CDR3 is CASSQGPGTVYNEQFF. The CDR3 DNA is TGTGCCAGCAGCCAAGGGCCCGGGACAGTCTACAATGAGCAGTTCTTC.

This clonotype was seen many times. The chain couples TRBV7-2 to TRBJ2-3; TRBD2 is a possible D gene (6 bases). CDR1 is SGHTA and CDR2 is FQGNSA in the germline V gene. CDR3 length: 15 amino acids. V lost 0 bases to trimming and J lost 2 bases, with 9 bases between them. CDR3 protein: CASSLARGPTDTQYF. The CDR3 nucleotides are TGTGCCAGCAGCTTAGCGCGGGGCCCCACAGATACGCAGTATTTT.

This clonotype was detected ten times or more. This chain uses TRBV11-2 with TRBJ1-4; D unresolved. Trimming took 5 bases from V and 2 from J, leaving 12 bases between them. CDR3 size: 15 residues. Germline V gene lookup returns CDR1 SGHAT and CDR2 FQNNGV. In DNA form, the CDR3 reads TGTGCCAGCAGCCGTAGGACCGGGACTAATGAAAAACTGTTTTTT. This sequence encodes CASSRRTGTNEKLFF.

This clonotype has only a few counts. The chain combines TRBV20-1 with TRBJ1-2; 10 bases map to TRBD1. Germline V CDR1 and CDR2: DFQATT, SNEGSKA (reference sequence). The CDR3 has 12 residues. The V segment lost 5 bases and the J segment 8 bases; nucleotides outside the gene matches: 5. As DNA, the CDR3 is TGCAGTGCTTGGGACAGGGGAGACGGCTACACCTTC. As protein: CSAWDRGDGYTF.

Many counts were recorded for this clonotype. The chain recombines TRBV15 with TRBJ1-3; the D gene is possibly TRBD1 (6 bases). This CDR3 is 15 amino acids long. The germline V and J ends were trimmed by 0 bases and 4 bases, with 10 bases remaining between them. In germline, CDR1 is LNHNV, CDR2 YYDKDF (reference sequence). CDR3 sequence: CATSRDPGAGNTIYF. Written as DNA, the CDR3 is TGTGCCACCAGCAGAGATCCAGGGGCCGGAAACACCATATATTTT.

The rearrangement links TRBV10-3 to TRBJ2-7; D is unresolved. The length of the CDR3 is 14 residues. Germline CDR1 is ENHRY and CDR2 is SYGVKD. V was cut by 0 bases and J by 2 bases, with 8 bases left in between. CDR3 DNA: TGTGCCATCAGTGAGTCGACGCAGGCCTACGAGCAGTACTTC. Encoded protein: CAISESTQAYEQYF.

This sequence joins TRBV28 and TRBJ2-7; 7 bases match TRBD1. The V segment lost 6 bases and the J segment 2 bases; nucleotides outside the gene matches: 7. Germline assignment: CDR1 MDHEN and CDR2 SYDVKM. CDR3 size: 14 residues. CDR3 loop: CASRATGTAYEQYF. Written as DNA, the CDR3 is TGTGCCAGCAGGGCTACGGGGACAGCCTACGAGCAGTACTTC.